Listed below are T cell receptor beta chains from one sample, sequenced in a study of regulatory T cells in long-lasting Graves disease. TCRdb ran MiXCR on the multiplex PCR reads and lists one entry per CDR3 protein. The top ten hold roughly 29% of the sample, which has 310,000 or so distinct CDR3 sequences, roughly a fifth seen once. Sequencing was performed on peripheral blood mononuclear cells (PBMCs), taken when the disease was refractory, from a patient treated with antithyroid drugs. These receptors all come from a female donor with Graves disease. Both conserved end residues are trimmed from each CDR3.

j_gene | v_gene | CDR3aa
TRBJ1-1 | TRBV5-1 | ASSLFGQGTMNTEAF
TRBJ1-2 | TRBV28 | ASSFGGEHKGYGYT
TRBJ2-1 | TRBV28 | ASSFSINEQF
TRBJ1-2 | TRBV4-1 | ASSPTPGTTNYGYT
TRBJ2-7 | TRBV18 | ASSSGLAGGSYEQY
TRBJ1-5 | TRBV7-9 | ASSLGDSDNQPQH
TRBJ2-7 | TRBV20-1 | SAASSVEQY
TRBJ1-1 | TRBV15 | ATSRDTEAF
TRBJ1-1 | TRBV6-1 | ASRYRDREAL
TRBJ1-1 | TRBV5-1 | ASSNTYNTEAF
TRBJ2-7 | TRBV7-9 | ASSLEGGDRGYEQY
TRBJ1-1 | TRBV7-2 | ASSSPGMMNTEAF
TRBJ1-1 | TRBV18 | ASSIGRYKSTEAF
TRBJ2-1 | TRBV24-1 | ATSDSSRLAGVNEQF
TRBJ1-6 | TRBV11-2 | ASSPITNSPLH
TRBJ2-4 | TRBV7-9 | ASSPRNIQY
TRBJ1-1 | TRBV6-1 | ASSEAGWDSSNTEAF
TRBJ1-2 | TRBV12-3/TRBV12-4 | ASSLTGVDYGYT
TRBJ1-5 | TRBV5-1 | ASSLGQGGDQPRH
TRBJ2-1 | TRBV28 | ASSSVVYLRQSSYNEQF
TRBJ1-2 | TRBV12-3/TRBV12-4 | ASRGETGYGYT
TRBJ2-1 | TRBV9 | ASSPASGRYGNEQF
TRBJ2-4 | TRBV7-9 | ASSLDAGIRY
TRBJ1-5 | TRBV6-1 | ASRPRQGARDQPQH
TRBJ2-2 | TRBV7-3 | ASSLNGGELF
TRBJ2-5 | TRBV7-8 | ASSPTGTSFETQY
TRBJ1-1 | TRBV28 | ASRLNTEAF
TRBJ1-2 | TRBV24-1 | ATSGGEGLGYT
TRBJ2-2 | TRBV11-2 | ASRRPSRTSGRLNTGELF
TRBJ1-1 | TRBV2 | ASNRGGGDTEAF
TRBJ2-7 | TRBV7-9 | ASSSSGGGSYEQY
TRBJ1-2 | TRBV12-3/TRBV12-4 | ASSLGRVYGYT
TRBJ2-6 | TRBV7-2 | ASSLRWISGANVLT
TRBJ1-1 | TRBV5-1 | ASSLPGQGNTEAF
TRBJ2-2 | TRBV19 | ASTAARTGVYTGELF
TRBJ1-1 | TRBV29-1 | SVNEEGTKAF
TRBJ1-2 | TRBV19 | ASSMSRTGNYGYT
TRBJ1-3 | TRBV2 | ASRVGQGRNTIY
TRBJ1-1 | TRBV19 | ASSIWGPGTEAF
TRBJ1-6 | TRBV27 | ASSLLQGGNSPLH
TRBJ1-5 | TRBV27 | ASSLSDREGQPQH
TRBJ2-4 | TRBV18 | ASSHGWAGAKNIQY
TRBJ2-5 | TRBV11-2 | ASRSELSGEQETQY
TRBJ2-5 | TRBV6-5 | ASSYDSWYQETQY
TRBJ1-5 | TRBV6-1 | ASSERSNQPQH
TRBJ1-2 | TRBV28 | ASTWGTDGYT
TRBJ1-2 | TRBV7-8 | ASSLGGRDYGYT
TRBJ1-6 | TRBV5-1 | ASSTGHHKPLH
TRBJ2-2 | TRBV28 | AHRGGLAGAGTGELF
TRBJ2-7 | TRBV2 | ASMGDFASDEQY
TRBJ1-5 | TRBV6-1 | ASRRGTYSNQPQH
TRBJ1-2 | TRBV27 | ASSFGTGGRYGYT